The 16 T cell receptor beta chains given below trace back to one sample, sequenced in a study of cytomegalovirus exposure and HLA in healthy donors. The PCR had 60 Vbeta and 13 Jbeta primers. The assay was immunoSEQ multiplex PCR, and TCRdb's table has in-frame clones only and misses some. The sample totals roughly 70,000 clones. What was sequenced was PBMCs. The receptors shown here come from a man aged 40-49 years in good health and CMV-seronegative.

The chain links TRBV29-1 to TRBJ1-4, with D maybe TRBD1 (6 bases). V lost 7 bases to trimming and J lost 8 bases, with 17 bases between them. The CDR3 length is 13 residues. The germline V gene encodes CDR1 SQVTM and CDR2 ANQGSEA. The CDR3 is CSARGQPREKLFF. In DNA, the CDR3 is TGCAGCGCCAGAGGACAGCCGAGGGAAAAACTGTTTTTT.

In DNA, the CDR3 is TGTGCCAGCAGTTACTCGATAGTGAAATTCTATGGCTACACCTTC. It encodes CASSYSIVKFYGYTF. The chain joins TRBV6-5 to TRBJ1-2; D ambiguous. The germline V gene encodes CDR1 MNHEY and CDR2 SVGAGI. V lost 0 bases, J lost 4 bases, and 12 bases lay in between. This CDR3 spans 15 amino acids.

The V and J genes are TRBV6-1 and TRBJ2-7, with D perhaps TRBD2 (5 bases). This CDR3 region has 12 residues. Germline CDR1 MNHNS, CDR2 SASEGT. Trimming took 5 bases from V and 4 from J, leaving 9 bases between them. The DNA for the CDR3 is TGTGCCAGCAGTCCGGGGATTTACGAGCAGTACTTC. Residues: CASSPGIYEQYF.

The CDR3 DNA follows: TGTGCCAGTAGTGAAGGACAGGGAATCACAGATACGCAGTATTTT. This encodes CASSEGQGITDTQYF. The chain recombines TRBV19 with TRBJ2-3; 8 bases map to TRBD1. Germline-derived CDR1 and CDR2 are LNHDA and SQIVND (reference sequence). The CDR3 spans 15 residues. The V and J ends lost 5 bases and 2 bases, in that order; junction bases with no gene match: 6.

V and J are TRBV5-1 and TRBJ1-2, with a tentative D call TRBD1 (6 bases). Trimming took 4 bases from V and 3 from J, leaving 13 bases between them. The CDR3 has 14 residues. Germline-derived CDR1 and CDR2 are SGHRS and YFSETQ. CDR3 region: CASSPQGDDYGYTF. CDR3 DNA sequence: TGCGCCAGCAGCCCACAGGGAGACGACTATGGCTACACCTTC.

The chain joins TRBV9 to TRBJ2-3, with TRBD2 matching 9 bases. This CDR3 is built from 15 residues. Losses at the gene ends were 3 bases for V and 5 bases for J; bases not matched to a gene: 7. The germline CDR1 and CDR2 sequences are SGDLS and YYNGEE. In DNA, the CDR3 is TGTGCCAGCAGCGATGGGGTGACTAGCGGAGATACGCAGTATTTT. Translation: CASSDGVTSGDTQYF. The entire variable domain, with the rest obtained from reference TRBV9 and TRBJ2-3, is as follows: DSGVTQTPKHLITATGQRVTLRCSPRSGDLSVYWYQQSLDQGLQFLIQYYNGEERAKGNILERFSAQQFPDLHSELNLSSLELGDSALYFCASSDGVTSGDTQYFGPGTRLTVL.

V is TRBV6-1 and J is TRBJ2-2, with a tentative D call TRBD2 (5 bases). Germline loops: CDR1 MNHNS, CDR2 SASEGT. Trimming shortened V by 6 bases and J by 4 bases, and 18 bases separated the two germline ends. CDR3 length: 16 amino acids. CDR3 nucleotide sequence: TGTGCCAGCAGCGAAACCCGTGTCGGGGTCACCGGGGAGCTGTTTTTT. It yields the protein CASSETRVGVTGELFF.

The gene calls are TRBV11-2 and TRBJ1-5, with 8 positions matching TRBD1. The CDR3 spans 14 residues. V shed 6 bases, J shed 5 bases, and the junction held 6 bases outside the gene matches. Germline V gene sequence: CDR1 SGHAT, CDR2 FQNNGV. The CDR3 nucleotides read TGTGCCAGCAGTTCTGACAGGGGATATCAGCCCCAGCATTTT. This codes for CASSSDRGYQPQHF.

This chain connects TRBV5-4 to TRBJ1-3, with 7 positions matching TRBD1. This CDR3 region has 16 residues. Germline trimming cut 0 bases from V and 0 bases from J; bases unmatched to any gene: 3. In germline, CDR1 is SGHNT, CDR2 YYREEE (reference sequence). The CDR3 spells CASSLAGGISGNTIYF. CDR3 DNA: TGTGCCAGCAGCTTGGCAGGGGGGATCTCTGGAAACACCATATATTTT.

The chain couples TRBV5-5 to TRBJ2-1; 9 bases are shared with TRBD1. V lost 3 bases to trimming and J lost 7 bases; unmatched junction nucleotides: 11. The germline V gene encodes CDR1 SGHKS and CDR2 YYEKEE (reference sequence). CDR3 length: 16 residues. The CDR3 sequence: CASSYESGTGTNEQFF. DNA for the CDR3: TGTGCCAGCAGCTATGAATCCGGGACAGGGACGAATGAGCAGTTCTTC.

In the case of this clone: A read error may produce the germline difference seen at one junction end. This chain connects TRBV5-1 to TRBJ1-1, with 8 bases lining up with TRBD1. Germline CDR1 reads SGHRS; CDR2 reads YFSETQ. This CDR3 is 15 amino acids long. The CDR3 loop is CSSSGGDRIDTEAFF. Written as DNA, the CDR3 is TGCTCCAGCAGCGGAGGGGACAGGATCGACACTGAAGCTTTCTTT.

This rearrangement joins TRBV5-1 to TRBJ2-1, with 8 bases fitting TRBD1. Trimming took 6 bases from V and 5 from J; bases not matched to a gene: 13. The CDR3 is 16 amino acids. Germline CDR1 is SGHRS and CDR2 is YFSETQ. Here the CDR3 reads CASIQTGTGVDNEQFF. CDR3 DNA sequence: TGCGCCAGCATCCAGACCGGGACAGGCGTTGACAATGAGCAGTTCTTC.

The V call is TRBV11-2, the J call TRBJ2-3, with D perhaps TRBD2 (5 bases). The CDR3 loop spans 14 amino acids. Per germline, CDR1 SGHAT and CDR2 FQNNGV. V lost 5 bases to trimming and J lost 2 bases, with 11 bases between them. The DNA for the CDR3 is TGTGCCAGCAGCCCTAGCTGGGTCACAGATACGCAGTATTTT. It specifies CASSPSWVTDTQYF. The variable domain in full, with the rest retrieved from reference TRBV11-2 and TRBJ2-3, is EAGVAQSPRYKIIEKRQSVAFWCNPISGHATLYWYQQILGQGPKLLIQFQNNGVVDDSQLPKDRFSAERLKGVDSTLKIQPAKLEDSAVYLCASSPSWVTDTQYFGPGTRLTVL.

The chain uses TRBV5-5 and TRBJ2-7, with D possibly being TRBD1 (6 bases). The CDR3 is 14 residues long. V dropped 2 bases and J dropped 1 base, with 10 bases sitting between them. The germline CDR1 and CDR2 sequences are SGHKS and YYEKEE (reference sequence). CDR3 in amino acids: CASSFRQESYEQYF. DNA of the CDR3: TGTGCCAGCAGCTTCAGACAGGAATCCTACGAGCAGTACTTC.

CDR3: CASSWANEQFF. In DNA, the CDR3 is TGTGCCAGCAGTTGGGCCAATGAGCAGTTCTTC. V is TRBV7-9 and J is TRBJ2-1, with no clear D. Germline assignment: CDR1 SEHNR and CDR2 FQNEAQ (reference sequence). The CDR3 has 11 residues. V was trimmed by 6 bases and J by 6 bases, leaving 6 bases between them.

The CDR3 DNA is TGTGCCAGCTCCCTCGGACGGCCCCGGGGGATGAACACTGAAGCTTTCTTT. It encodes CASSLGRPRGMNTEAFF. This chain links TRBV18 with TRBJ1-1, with D maybe TRBD1 (5 bases). With 6 bases removed from V and 0 bases from J, the gap between germline ends came to 20 bases. The CDR3 contains 17 residues. Germline loops: CDR1 KGHSH, CDR2 LQKENI.